The present T cell receptor beta chain was sequenced within a study of T-cell memory formation after mild COVID-19. Study-level background: For the most part, TCR clusters were specific to one donor.

Findings of the study overall: Later expanders leaned toward CD4+, whereas clones contracting from day 15 to 85 were balanced CD4/CD8. Contracting CD4+ clones sat mainly in CM and EM; CD8+ in EMRA.

The junction had 4 bases not matched to a gene; V was cut back by 5 bases and J by 4 bases. Per the germline V gene, CDR1 is LNHDA and CDR2 is SQIVND (reference sequence). The CDR3 loop spans 14 amino acids. From 5'RACE with constant-segment primers came TCR alpha and TCR beta cDNA libraries that carried sample barcodes and UMIs. TCRdb called the 5' RACE reads again in MiXCR, with one record for every CDR3 protein. The table records approximately 580,000 distinct CDR3 sequences, about a fifth of them present only once. This clonotype was recorded a few times. Its specificity is unknown. Specimen: PBMCs or a T cell subset sorted from them (not recorded which). This TCR was sampled from an adult woman who had mild COVID-19 (a few samples of this study predate the infection). Cell type and time point are not known. This chain joins TRBV19 and TRBJ2-2; 7 bases fit TRBD2. CDR3 sequence: CASSPGRGTGELFF. DNA of the CDR3: TGTGCCAGTAGTCCAGGGAGGGGCACCGGGGAGCTGTTTTTT.